The present T cell receptor beta chain was sequenced within a study of blood T cells in healthy people across ages. A sample-barcoded 5' primer and a J-beta primer mix were used in a second PCR of about 7 to 12 cycles. Via MiXCR, TCRdb re-called the 5' RACE reads, giving one row per CDR3 protein. This table holds just under 900,000 distinct CDR3 sequences, 29% found once. This clonotype was counted between two and nine times. A much bigger clone sits one base away, suggesting this may be a read error. V shed 3 bases and J shed 13 bases, with 16 bases lying between them. CDR1 LNHDA and CDR2 SQIVND come from the germline V gene (reference sequence). The CDR3 spans 14 residues.

The receptor comes from a woman older than 75 in good health. V and J are TRBV19 and TRBJ1-6, with TRBD1 as a possible D gene (5 bases). The sequencing sample was made of blood. Here the CDR3 reads CASSIRDGSSPLHF. The CDR3, as DNA: TGTGCCAGTAGTATCCGGGACGGAAGTTCGCCCCTCCACTTT.